These 14 T cell receptor beta chains originate from one sample sequenced in a study of T cell responses to AZD1222 COVID-19 vaccine (dated by TCRdb to about 2021). This specimen's time point label, per the study, means: baseline before first vaccination. Libraries were constructed by the immunoSEQ multiplex PCR assay. TCRdb provides this immuneACCESS table in a form limited to in-frame rearrangements. Some clones are lacking; in checked studies, under half of them reflect an unresolved V gene, and why the rest are absent is not known. The sample has tens of thousands of clones on record, 85% of them singletons. Roughly 18% of the sample comes from the top ten. The source was peripheral blood, collected on day 0 of AZD1222 vaccination. These receptors came from an adult in good health.

V gene TRBV18 combines with J gene TRBJ2-1, with D perhaps being TRBD1 or TRBD2 (7 bases each). V dropped 4 bases and J dropped 8 bases, with 15 bases sitting between them. CDR3 size: 14 residues. CDR1 is KGHSH and CDR2 is LQKENI in the germline V gene. For the CDR3, the DNA is TGTGCCAGCTCACTCCGCTCAGGGGGGGATGAGCAGTTCTTC. Amino acid sequence: CASSLRSGGDEQFF. Filled out from reference TRBV18 and TRBJ2-1, the complete variable domain reads NAGVMQNPRHLVRRRGQEARLRCSPMKGHSHVYWYRQLPEEGLKFMVYLQKENIIDESGMPKERFSAEFPKEGPSILRIQQVVRGDSAAYFCASSLRSGGDEQFFGPGTRLTVL.

The chain links TRBV7-3 to TRBJ2-5; 8 bases are shared with TRBD2. Germline assignment: CDR1 SGHTA and CDR2 FQGTGA. The CDR3 has 18 residues. With V trimmed by 0 bases and J by 1 base, 10 bases remained unmatched. The DNA for the CDR3 is TGTGCCAGCAGCTTAACGGCCCCGGGACGGGGGGGCCAAGAGACCCAGTACTTC. Its translation is CASSLTAPGRGGQETQYF.

The V and J genes are TRBV11-2 and TRBJ2-7; D is ambiguous. The germline V and J ends were trimmed by 4 bases and 0 bases, with 13 bases remaining between them. CDR3 size: 15 residues. Germline V lookup: CDR1 SGHAT, CDR2 FQNNGV. CDR3 residues: CASSSSVQSSYEQYF. DNA for the CDR3: TGTGCCAGCAGCTCCAGCGTCCAGAGCTCCTACGAGCAGTACTTC. Full variable domain (rest looked up from reference TRBV11-2 and TRBJ2-7): EAGVAQSPRYKIIEKRQSVAFWCNPISGHATLYWYQQILGQGPKLLIQFQNNGVVDDSQLPKDRFSAERLKGVDSTLKIQPAKLEDSAVYLCASSSSVQSSYEQYFGPGTRLTVT.

V and J are TRBV7-8 and TRBJ2-3; D is possibly TRBD2 (6 bases). V was shortened by 5 bases and J by 0 bases, with 15 bases between the two germline ends. The CDR3 runs to 16 residues. The germline CDR1 and CDR2 sequences are SGHVS and FQNEAQ. In nucleotides, the CDR3 is TGTGCCAGCAGCGGTCCCGGGACTCCTAGCACAGATACGCAGTATTTT. It encodes CASSGPGTPSTDTQYF. The variable domain in full, completed from reference TRBV7-8 and TRBJ2-3, reads GAGVSQSPRYKVAKRGQDVALRCDPISGHVSLFWYQQALGQGPEFLTYFQNEAQLDKSGLPSDRFFAERPEGSVSTLKIQRTQQEDSAVYLCASSGPGTPSTDTQYFGPGTRLTVL.

The chain is built from TRBV3-1 (or the pseudogene TRBV3-2) and TRBJ1-3; 8 bases agree with TRBD1. With 4 bases clipped from V and 5 bases from J, the junction kept 4 bases outside the gene matches. This CDR3 comprises 14 residues. Germline V gene lookup returns CDR1 LGHDT and CDR2 YNNKEL (reference sequence). CDR3 loop: CASSPRGLRNTIYF. In nucleotides, the CDR3 is TGTGCCAGCAGCCCCAGGGGGCTTAGAAACACCATATATTTT.

V usage is TRBV6-6 and J usage is TRBJ1-6, with 9 bases lining up with TRBD1. Germline V gene sequence: CDR1 MNHNY, CDR2 SVGAGI (reference sequence). The CDR3 length is 14 residues. With 4 bases clipped from V and 7 bases from J, the junction kept 2 bases outside the gene matches. The CDR3 sequence: CASSSGQGNSPLHF. The CDR3 DNA is TGTGCCAGCAGTTCCGGACAGGGGAATTCACCCCTCCACTTT.

This chain links TRBV5-6 with TRBJ1-2, with D perhaps matching TRBD1 (5 bases). Trimming cost V 4 bases and J 5 bases, with 15 bases left between them. CDR3 length: 14 residues. Germline V gene data show CDR1 as SGHDT and CDR2 as YYEEEE. The CDR3 sequence is CASSGVGPLYGYTF. The DNA for the CDR3 is TGTGCCAGCAGCGGGGTGGGACCGCTATATGGCTACACCTTC.

The chain uses TRBV5-4 and TRBJ2-2; 9 nucleotides agree with TRBD1. CDR1 and CDR2 from the germline V gene are SGHNT and YYREEE (reference sequence). The CDR3 extends over 16 amino acids. V was pared by 4 bases and J by 6 bases, with 10 bases of the junction left unmatched. Here the CDR3 reads CASSLLGQGVAGELFF. CDR3 nucleotide sequence: TGTGCCAGCAGCCTATTGGGACAGGGTGTGGCCGGGGAGCTGTTTTTT.

The CDR3 is CASSQEGGSLGTQYF. The CDR3 region has the DNA TGTGCCAGCAGCCAAGAAGGGGGCTCCCTGGGTACGCAGTATTTT. The chain has TRBV3-1 (or the pseudogene TRBV3-2) and TRBJ2-3; 7 bases match TRBD1. The V and J ends lost 0 bases and 8 bases, in that order; junction bases with no gene match: 8. The CDR3 loop spans 15 amino acids. Germline values: CDR1 LGHDT, CDR2 YNNKEL (reference sequence).

This rearrangement joins TRBV29-1 to TRBJ2-2; the D is unclear. V lost 7 bases and J lost 7, with 13 bases in between. Per the germline V gene, CDR1 is SQVTM and CDR2 is ANQGSEA. The CDR3 loop spans 12 amino acids. The CDR3: CSGGYLSGELFF. The DNA for the CDR3 is TGCAGCGGCGGTTATTTGAGCGGGGAGCTGTTTTTT.

CDR3: CASGFPPGDYEQYF. CDR3 coding DNA: TGTGCTAGTGGTTTTCCGCCAGGGGACTACGAGCAGTACTTC. The genes are TRBV12-5 and TRBJ2-7, with TRBD1 as a possible D gene (6 bases). The CDR3 sequence is 14 residues long. In germline, CDR1 is LGHNT, CDR2 FRNRAP. With 3 bases removed from V and 3 bases from J, the gap between germline ends came to 12 bases.

The V call is TRBV9, the J call TRBJ2-3, with a weak D call TRBD1 (5 bases). CDR1 and CDR2 from the germline V gene are SGDLS and YYNGEE. There are 15 residues in the CDR3. Trimming pared 1 base from V and 4 bases from J, leaving 13 bases between. The CDR3 nucleotides are TGTGCCAGCAGCGTAAGGGGTCTGCCCCCAGATACGCAGTATTTT. This encodes CASSVRGLPPDTQYF.

The chain links TRBV19 to TRBJ1-5, with no clear D. CDR3 length: 13 amino acids. CDR1 is LNHDA and CDR2 is SQIVND in the germline V gene (reference sequence). The ends were cut back, 3 bases at V and 8 bases at J, with 11 bases in the middle. The CDR3 DNA reads as TGTGCCAGTAGTATCGGGGTTGGTAAGCCCCAGCATTTT. Translation gives CASSIGVGKPQHF.

J is TRBJ1-2 and V is TRBV3-1 (or the pseudogene TRBV3-2), with 8 bases fitting TRBD1. The germline gives CDR1 LGHDT, CDR2 YNNKEL (reference sequence). This CDR3 region has 14 residues. Trimming removed 3 bases from V and 4 bases from J; junction bases left unmatched: 4. The CDR3 nucleotides read TGTGCCAGCAGCCAGGGGACAGGACGCTATGGCTACACCTTC. Its protein is CASSQGTGRYGYTF.